This passage covers 16 T cell receptor beta chains from one sample sequenced in a study of metastatic and nonmetastatic thyroid tumors. Through MiXCR, TCRdb re-clonotyped the PCR reads. The sample lists 40,000 to 55,000 clones, roughly 15% occurring once. All patients reached thyroid surgery having received no treatment beforehand. Sequencing was carried out using blood. Receptors originate from a female donor with papillary thyroid cancer or a benign thyroid nodule (not recorded which). Some clones in this sample may be carry-over from other donors' samples.

This clone has a count of ten or more. This chain connects TRBV2 to TRBJ2-1; perhaps TRBD2 as D (6 bases). The CDR3 loop spans 14 amino acids. Germline values: CDR1 SNHLY, CDR2 FYNNEI. Trimming took off 3 bases at V and 4 bases at J, with 10 bases between the two ends. CDR3 region: CASSEVEGYNEQFF. DNA of the CDR3: TGTGCCAGCAGTGAGGTGGAGGGGTACAATGAGCAGTTCTTC.

The rearrangement uses TRBV20-1 and TRBJ1-1; no definite D call. Trimming removed 7 bases from V and 4 bases from J, with 16 bases in between. The CDR3 runs to 13 residues. Germline V gene lookup returns CDR1 DFQATT and CDR2 SNEGSKA (reference sequence). For the CDR3, the DNA is TGCAGTGTTCGGAGGGCGGCAAGCACTGAAGCTTTCTTT. It yields the protein CSVRRAASTEAFF.

This clone has a count of ten or more. V gene TRBV4-1 combines with J gene TRBJ2-7; weak D call: TRBD1 (6 bases). Trimming took off 0 bases at V and 3 bases at J, with 12 bases between the two ends. Looked up from germline, CDR1 is MGHRA and CDR2 is YSYEKL. There are 15 residues in the CDR3. This CDR3 reads CASSQETGPIYEQYF. The CDR3 DNA is TGCGCCAGCAGCCAAGAGACAGGTCCTATCTACGAGCAGTACTTC.

This clone occurred many times. This sequence joins TRBV5-4 and TRBJ2-3; D uncertain. V shed 0 bases and J shed 4 bases, with 9 bases lying between them. CDR1 SGHNT and CDR2 YYREEE come from the germline V gene (reference sequence). This CDR3 is built from 14 residues. The CDR3 coding sequence is TGTGCCAGCAGCTTGGCACAGAGAGCAGATACGCAGTATTTT. Its translation is CASSLAQRADTQYF. Combining the CDR3 with reference TRBV5-4 and TRBJ2-3 gives the whole variable domain ETGVTQSPTHLIKTRGQQVTLRCSSQSGHNTVSWYQQALGQGPQFIFQYYREEENGRGNFPPRFSGLQFPNYSSELNVNALELDDSALYLCASSLAQRADTQYFGPGTRLTVL.

V gene TRBV5-1 combines with J gene TRBJ2-7; D gene uncertain. V dropped 5 bases and J dropped 1 base, with 7 bases sitting between them. CDR3 size: 12 residues. Germline loops: CDR1 SGHRS, CDR2 YFSETQ. CDR3 nucleotides: TGCGCCAGCAGGGGTCTTTCCTACGAGCAGTACTTC. Its translation is CASRGLSYEQYF.

This clone has ten or more counts. The V and J genes are TRBV10-3 and TRBJ1-1, with D possibly TRBD1 on 5 matching bases. Per the germline V gene, CDR1 is ENHRY and CDR2 is SYGVKD. With 6 bases removed from V and 0 bases from J, the gap between germline ends came to 14 bases. The CDR3 contains 15 residues. The CDR3 DNA is TGTGCCATCAGCCAGGGCCTCACCATGAACACTGAAGCTTTCTTT. Translating it yields CAISQGLTMNTEAFF.

The rearrangement links TRBV6-1 to TRBJ2-1; D is perhaps TRBD2 (6 bases). From germline, CDR1 is MNHNS and CDR2 SASEGT. V lost 5 bases to trimming and J lost 5 bases, with 16 bases between them. The CDR3 totals 15 residues. The CDR3 sequence: CASSPGSSVHNEQFF. DNA of the CDR3: TGTGCCAGCAGTCCCGGGTCTAGCGTCCACAATGAGCAGTTCTTC.

This clone appeared many times. The CDR3 sequence is CSARDRLAGALQETQYF. CDR3 sequence (DNA): TGCAGTGCTAGAGATCGACTAGCGGGAGCCTTACAAGAGACCCAGTACTTC. The chain couples TRBV20-1 to TRBJ2-5, with TRBD2 matching 12 bases. The trim removed 0 bases at V and 2 bases at J, leaving 7 bases unmatched. Germline V gene data show CDR1 as DFQATT and CDR2 as SNEGSKA (reference sequence). This CDR3 region has 17 residues.

This clone was picked up many times. The rearrangement links TRBV30 to TRBJ1-2, with TRBD1 identical over 12 bases. Trimming at V came to 8 bases and at J to 4 bases, leaving 8 bases not matched to a gene. Germline V gene data show CDR1 as GTSNPN and CDR2 as SVGIG (reference sequence). This CDR3 is 14 amino acids long. In DNA, the CDR3 is TGTGCCGCCGGAGGGACAGGGGGCGGCTATGGCTACACCTTC. Protein product: CAAGGTGGGYGYTF.

This clone was found a few times. The chain uses TRBV5-1 and TRBJ2-7; a weak D match, TRBD1 (6 bases). The germline CDR1 and CDR2 sequences are SGHRS and YFSETQ. The CDR3 loop spans 15 amino acids. V shed 4 bases and J shed 1 base, with 15 bases lying between them. For the CDR3, the DNA is TGCGCCAGCAGCCGAGCCGGGACACTGTCCTACGAGCAGTACTTC. Amino acid sequence: CASSRAGTLSYEQYF. Full variable domain (outside the CDR3, taken from reference TRBV5-1 and TRBJ2-7): KAGVTQTPRYLIKTRGQQVTLSCSPISGHRSVSWYQQTPGQGLQFLFEYFSETQRNKGNFPGRFSGRQFSNSRSEMNVSTLELGDSALYLCASSRAGTLSYEQYFGPGTRLTVT.

The V call is TRBV7-2, the J call TRBJ2-1, with 9 nucleotides matching TRBD2. Trimming took 0 bases from V and 7 from J; bases not matched to a gene: 7. The CDR3 length is 16 residues. Germline lookup yields CDR1 SGHTA and CDR2 FQGNSA. The CDR3 protein is CASSLAPGGLANEQFF. DNA for the CDR3: TGTGCCAGCAGCTTAGCGCCGGGGGGACTAGCAAATGAGCAGTTCTTC. The full variable domain, rest sourced from reference TRBV7-2 and TRBJ2-1, is GAGVSQSPSNKVTEKGKDVELRCDPISGHTALYWYRQSLGQGLEFLIYFQGNSAPDKSGLPSDRFSAERTGGSVSTLTIQRTQQEDSAVYLCASSLAPGGLANEQFFGPGTRLTVL.

The V gene is TRBV2, the J gene TRBJ1-1, with D tentatively TRBD1 (5 bases). Germline assignment: CDR1 SNHLY and CDR2 FYNNEI. This CDR3 spans 19 amino acids. The V gene lost 2 bases and the J gene lost 1 base, with 23 bases spanning the gap. The DNA of the CDR3 is TGTGCCAGCAGTGAAAGGGGCCCCGTAGGTGGTCGACGGAACACTGAAGCTTTCTTT. This codes for CASSERGPVGGRRNTEAFF.

As regards this clone: Likely a read error: the CDR3 ends without its conserved phenylalanine or tryptophan. The CDR3 region has the DNA TGTGCCTTCAGTGATTCTGACAGGGGTTATCAGCCCCAGCATTTG. Translated: CAFSDSDRGYQPQHL. The V gene is TRBV10-3, the J gene TRBJ1-5, with 8 nucleotides matching TRBD1. The CDR3 has 15 residues. Per germline, CDR1 ENHRY and CDR2 SYGVKD.

Comments on this clone: Given a much more abundant clone one base away, this may be a read error. This sequence joins TRBV30 and TRBJ1-5; no clear D gene. Germline V CDR1 and CDR2: GTSNPN, SVGIG (reference sequence). CDR3 length: 14 amino acids. This CDR3 is CAWSGGTDNQLQHF. For the CDR3, the DNA is TGTGCCTGGAGTGGCGGAACAGACAATCAGCTCCAGCATTTT.

This clone was observed a few times. The chain joins TRBV2 to TRBJ2-3; D unclear. The CDR3 loop spans 12 amino acids. V lost 4 bases, J lost 3 bases, and 5 bases lay in between. Germline V gives CDR1 SNHLY, CDR2 FYNNEI. CDR3 amino acids: CASSGNTDTQYF. The CDR3, as DNA: TGTGCCAGCAGTGGGAATACAGATACGCAGTATTTT.

Points on this clone: A much more abundant neighbour one base away suggests this may be a read error. Different DNA sequences within this sample yield the same CDR3. This rearrangement joins TRBV20-1 to TRBJ2-1; TRBD2 is a possible D gene (6 bases). The CDR3 has 17 amino acids. Germline lookup yields CDR1 DFQATT and CDR2 SNEGSKA (reference sequence). V lost 1 base and J 8 bases, leaving 24 bases between the germline ends. The DNA for the CDR3 is TGCAGTGCTAGAGCTGCCGGGAGCCTGTTTGATTGGGATGAGCAGTTCTTC. Translating gives CSARAAGSLFDWDEQFF.